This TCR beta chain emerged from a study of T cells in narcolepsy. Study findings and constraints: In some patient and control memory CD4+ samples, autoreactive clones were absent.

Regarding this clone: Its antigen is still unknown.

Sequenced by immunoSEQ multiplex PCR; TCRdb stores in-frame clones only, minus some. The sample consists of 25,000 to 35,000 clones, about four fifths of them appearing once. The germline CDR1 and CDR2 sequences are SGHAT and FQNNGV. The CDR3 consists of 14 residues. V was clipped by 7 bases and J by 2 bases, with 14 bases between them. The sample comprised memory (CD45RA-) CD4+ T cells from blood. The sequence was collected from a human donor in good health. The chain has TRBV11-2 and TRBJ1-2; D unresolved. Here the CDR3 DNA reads TGTGCCAGCACCCCTTCGCAGCTGAACTATGGCTACACCTTC. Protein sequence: CASTPSQLNYGYTF.